These 17 T cell receptor beta chains were sequenced from one sample in a study of T cell responses to AZD1222 COVID-19 vaccine. TCRdb keeps only in-frame clones here, not all; method: immunoSEQ multiplex PCR. The sample records approximately 140,000 clones, 82% being singletons. Sequenced here: peripheral blood, sampled on day 0 of MenACWY control vaccination. The receptors derive from an adult in good health.

The chain has TRBV15 and TRBJ1-5; 7 bases agree with TRBD1. Germline lookup yields CDR1 LNHNV and CDR2 YYDKDF (reference sequence). Germline trimming cut 1 base from V and 2 bases from J; bases unmatched to any gene: 5. CDR3 size: 16 residues. The CDR3 coding sequence is TGTGCCACCAGCAGAGGAAGAGGACAGGGCAATCAGCCCCAGCATTTT. Amino acids: CATSRGRGQGNQPQHF.

V and J are TRBV7-9 and TRBJ1-2; D is possibly TRBD1 (5 bases). From germline, CDR1 is SEHNR and CDR2 FQNEAQ (reference sequence). The CDR3 totals 13 residues. This CDR3 reads CAILAQAPDGYTF. The DNA of the CDR3 is TGTGCTATTTTAGCACAGGCCCCGGATGGCTACACCTTC. The full variable domain, in which reference TRBV7-9 and TRBJ1-2 provide the parts outside the CDR3, is DTGVSQNPRHKITKRGQNVTFRCDPISEHNRLYWYRQTLGQGPEFLTYFQNEAQLEKSRLLSDRFSAERPKGSFSTLEIQRTEQGDSAMYLCAILAQAPDGYTFGSGTRLTVV.

The chain joins TRBV6-4 to TRBJ1-2; no clear D. Germline CDR1 is MRHNA and CDR2 is SNTAGT. V gave up 0 bases and J gave up 7 bases, with 12 bases separating them. The CDR3 runs 14 residues. The CDR3 sequence: CASSDSVSKGGYTF. Written as DNA, the CDR3 is TGTGCCAGCAGTGACTCAGTCAGTAAGGGTGGCTACACCTTC.

V gene TRBV18 combines with J gene TRBJ1-1, with D maybe TRBD1 (6 bases). The germline V gene encodes CDR1 KGHSH and CDR2 LQKENI. Trimming removed 8 bases at V and 0 bases at J, with 10 bases between. CDR3 length: 13 residues. CDR3 sequence (DNA): TGTGCCAGCGCGGGGGGGCTGAACACTGAAGCTTTCTTT. This gives the protein CASAGGLNTEAFF.

The chain has TRBV5-1 and TRBJ2-5, with TRBD1 as a possible D gene (5 bases). The CDR3 is 14 amino acids. Germline V lookup: CDR1 SGHRS, CDR2 YFSETQ. V was shortened by 4 bases and J by 2 bases, with 12 bases between the two germline ends. CDR3 sequence reads: CASSPRQPQETQYF. CDR3 nucleotide sequence: TGCGCCAGCAGCCCTAGACAGCCGCAAGAGACCCAGTACTTC.

This rearrangement joins TRBV10-3 to TRBJ2-1, with unresolved D. Germline CDR1 reads ENHRY; CDR2 reads SYGVKD. The CDR3 runs to 15 residues. V lost 4 bases and J lost 0, with 10 bases in between. CDR3: CAISGLEPSYNEQFF. Here the CDR3 DNA reads TGTGCCATCAGTGGACTCGAGCCCTCCTACAATGAGCAGTTCTTC.

This chain joins TRBV5-1 and TRBJ1-1; D possibly corresponds to TRBD1 (5 bases). The V end was cut by 1 base, the J end by 4 bases, with 20 bases between. The CDR3 is 17 amino acids. In germline, CDR1 is SGHRS, CDR2 YFSETQ. As DNA, the CDR3 is TGCGCCAGCAGCTTGTATAATTTTGGGACGGCGGGCACTGAAGCTTTCTTT. It translates to CASSLYNFGTAGTEAFF. The full variable domain, its missing parts supplied by reference TRBV5-1 and TRBJ1-1, is KAGVTQTPRYLIKTRGQQVTLSCSPISGHRSVSWYQQTPGQGLQFLFEYFSETQRNKGNFPGRFSGRQFSNSRSEMNVSTLELGDSALYLCASSLYNFGTAGTEAFFGQGTRLTVV.

This sequence joins TRBV7-9 and TRBJ1-3, with 7 bases aligning to TRBD1. J was trimmed by 11 bases and V by 3 bases; bases with no gene match: 4. Germline V gene data show CDR1 as SEHNR and CDR2 as FQNEAQ (reference sequence). The CDR3 has 12 residues. CDR3 in DNA: TGTGCCAGCAGCTTCCTAGACAGGGCCATATATTTT. It codes for CASSFLDRAIYF.

This clone has a handful of counts. V and J are TRBV7-9 and TRBJ2-7; 10 nucleotides match TRBD1. Per the germline V gene, CDR1 is SEHNR and CDR2 is FQNEAQ (reference sequence). The length of the CDR3 is 14 residues. Trimming took 6 bases from V and 7 from J; bases not matched to a gene: 9. CDR3: CASSPGTGVREQYF. The CDR3 bases are TGTGCCAGCAGTCCCGGGACAGGGGTCCGGGAGCAGTACTTC.

J is TRBJ2-2 and V is TRBV9; tentative D call: TRBD2 (6 bases). The CDR3 loop spans 15 amino acids. The V and J ends lost 0 bases and 6 bases respectively, with 12 bases between them. Per germline, CDR1 SGDLS and CDR2 YYNGEE. The CDR3 protein is CASSVVGGSAGELFF. DNA for the CDR3: TGTGCCAGCAGCGTAGTCGGGGGTAGCGCCGGGGAGCTGTTTTTT.

The chain is built from TRBV14 and TRBJ1-1, with D perhaps TRBD1 (5 bases). V lost 6 bases, J lost 1 base, and 12 bases lay in between. Per the germline V gene, CDR1 is SGHDN and CDR2 is FVKESK. The CDR3 has 14 residues. Here the CDR3 reads CASSKAGTNTEAFF. For the CDR3, the DNA is TGTGCCAGCAGTAAAGCGGGGACGAACACTGAAGCTTTCTTT.

The rearrangement uses TRBV5-6 and TRBJ2-7; D is unresolved. The CDR3 is 13 residues long. V gave up 4 bases and J gave up 3 bases, with 11 bases separating them. Per the germline V gene, CDR1 is SGHDT and CDR2 is YYEEEE. CDR3 loop: CASSDGQNYEQYF. Written as DNA, the CDR3 is TGTGCCAGCAGCGATGGGCAAAACTACGAGCAGTACTTC.

The chain couples TRBV3-1 (or the pseudogene TRBV3-2) to TRBJ2-1; 15 bases map to TRBD2. Germline CDR1 LGHDT, CDR2 YNNKEL (reference sequence). CDR3 length: 19 residues. V dropped 0 bases and J dropped 9; count of bases not matched to a gene: 12. CDR3 DNA: TGTGCCAGCAGCCAAGAACGAAGCCGGACTAGCGGGGGGGCCGTTGAGCAGTTCTTC. Encoded protein: CASSQERSRTSGGAVEQFF.

The CDR3 sequence is CASSVRGPDNEQFF. CDR3 in DNA: TGTGCCAGCAGCGTAAGGGGGCCGGACAATGAGCAGTTCTTC. This sequence joins TRBV9 and TRBJ2-1, with TRBD1 matching 7 bases. V dropped 1 base and J dropped 5; count of bases not matched to a gene: 3. This CDR3 comprises 14 residues. The V gene's germline CDR1 is SGDLS and CDR2 YYNGEE.

The gene calls are TRBV21-1 and TRBJ2-5; the table's D call TRBD2 went unverified against the DNA. TRBV21-1 counts as a pseudogene. CDR3 length equals 16 residues. The CDR3 DNA is TGTGCCAGCAGCCTTAATATCTTGGGGGGGCTGGAGACCCAGTACTTC. Translation: CASSLNILGGLETQYF.

This chain connects TRBV19 to TRBJ1-4; the match to TRBD1 covers 7 bases. The V gene's germline CDR1 is LNHDA and CDR2 SQIVND (reference sequence). This CDR3 region has 15 residues. V was pared by 9 bases and J by 0 bases, with 7 bases of the junction left unmatched. The CDR3 reads CASRDRAPTNEKLFF. The CDR3 nucleotides read TGTGCCAGCCGTGACAGGGCTCCAACTAATGAAAAACTGTTTTTT.

This rearrangement joins TRBV5-1 to TRBJ1-1; 8 bases match TRBD1. Germline CDR1 is SGHRS and CDR2 is YFSETQ. V was clipped by 3 bases and J by 4 bases; unmatched bases: 14. The CDR3 has 17 residues. The CDR3 nucleotides are TGCGCCAGCAGCTCCTCTCCTACAGGGGGTTACGGCACTGAAGCTTTCTTT. As protein: CASSSSPTGGYGTEAFF.